The present entry profiles one T cell receptor (beta chain) with its context. This clone occurred once. What antigen it recognizes has not been identified. No base-level quality is on record; no much larger clone is a single base apart. Donors were healthy HIV-negative adults with no recently reported acute infections or vaccinations. Every donor was a Caucasian adult residing in Nashville, Tennessee, USA. CD4+ T cells were enriched by magnetic negative selection; naive cells were then positively selected on CD45RA, and the negative fraction formed the memory subset. Blood was collected by leukapheresis, and PBMCs were isolated by Ficoll-Histopaque density gradient centrifugation and then cryopreserved in liquid nitrogen vapor phase. Purity and quantity of every magnetically sorted T cell population were checked by analytical flow cytometry. Each sorted fraction had its genomic DNA isolated and then quantified by UV absorbance on a Nanodrop 2000c.

Using the deep immunoSEQ assay, multiplex PCR amplified TCR CDR3 regions from genomic DNA. Genomic DNA extracted from each cell subset was distributed evenly over all wells of several immunoSEQ 96-well plates, and each plate served as one replicate. For sorted subsets, about 220 ng of genomic DNA, equivalent to around 29,000 T cell genomes, went into each replicate PCR. Purified libraries were quantified with a Qubit 3.0 fluorometer, sized on a Bioanalyzer 2100, and re-quantified with the KAPA Library Quantification kit. A separate single-read 150-cycle Illumina NextSeq 550 flow cell was used to sequence each immunoSEQ 96-well plate. Per the original workflow: Because the immunoSEQ output included only junctional sequences and no quality scores, the filtering could not be the same as the filtering used for full-length reads. Sequences were annotated with PyIR, a Python wrapper for IgBLAST v1.9, and V/J genes and CDR3 were assigned using IMGT germline references. Any read was removed if the V/J assignment was weak (E-value above 1e-6), the CDR3 was missing, or the read contained stop codons, out-of-frame junctions, or ambiguous translated residues. A V3J clonotype was defined by an identical inferred V gene, J gene, and CDR3 amino acid sequence. Percentage overlap between repertoires was calculated by dividing the number of shared unique clonotypes by the size of the smaller repertoire. Richness of each repertoire was evaluated using RTK rarefaction, the Chao1 estimator, and Recon v2.1 estimates of unobserved clonotypes. OLGA was used to compute generation probabilities for all TCRbeta clonotypes that the gDNA method yielded from a few donors. Not all clones reach the TCRdb copy of this immuneACCESS table, which keeps in-frame sequences only. Checked studies attribute under half of the gap to unresolved V genes and leave the rest unexplained. V and J calls and clone size are as listed in that table; D and trimming were resolved from the DNA. In this sample the table shows over 2 million clones, 90% to 95% of which occur a single time. The ten largest clones represent 0.13% of the sample.

The sample belongs to a study of shared clonotypes between healthy human individuals (TCRdb year 2020). In terms of the full investigation: The cohort included a few men and a couple of women between 18 and 49 years of age. To estimate repertoire size and how much clonotypes are shared between individuals, the study performed deep sequencing of blood TCR repertoires from roughly five healthy adults. For each donor, CD4 naive and CD4 memory were each given three plates, CD8 naive was given two plates, and CD8 memory was given one plate. Between about 0.8 and 9 billion PBMCs per donor were obtained by leukapheresis. Different laboratories and diverse techniques were used to prepare libraries and sequence TCR repertoires, to increase sequencing depth and limit assay-specific biases.

The research as a whole found: Naive subsets generally had larger estimated clonotype richness than memory subsets did. Based on pairwise subsampling, the degree of clonotype sharing among donors was expected to be affected by sequencing depth. Even with the large sequencing depth, rarefaction of the sorted-subset datasets indicated that sequencing was incomplete. Sampling was restricted to blood, and TCR repertoires in tissue are likely to differ from TCR repertoires in blood. The small number of donors limited the genetic and exposure-history diversity represented. Compared with non-shared clonotypes, clonotypes shared by all four sorted-subset donors had higher generation probabilities. When several donors were compared, the shared fraction of clonotypes was about 5.4% for naive CD4, around 3.6% for naive CD8, 2.3% for memory CD4, and around 0.37% for memory CD8.

Between the V and J ends, shortened by 0 bases and 0 bases respectively, the junction contains 8 bases. From a lookup of the germline V gene, CDR1 and CDR2 are ENHRY and SYGVKD. The CDR3 goes from the cysteine to the phenylalanine over 15 residues. Only the CDR3 DNA is retained, 45 bases long and in frame from the first base. This sequence was found in a young man in good health. The V and J genes are TRBV10-3 and TRBJ1-1, with no confident D gene call. Sequenced input: naive CD4+ T cells sorted from blood. The meaning of the sample's cell subset or site label: CD45RA+ positively selected. The CDR3 here reads CAISESPLMNTEAFF. The DNA sequence follows: TGTGCCATCAGTGAGTCGCCGCTAATGAACACTGAAGCTTTCTTT.